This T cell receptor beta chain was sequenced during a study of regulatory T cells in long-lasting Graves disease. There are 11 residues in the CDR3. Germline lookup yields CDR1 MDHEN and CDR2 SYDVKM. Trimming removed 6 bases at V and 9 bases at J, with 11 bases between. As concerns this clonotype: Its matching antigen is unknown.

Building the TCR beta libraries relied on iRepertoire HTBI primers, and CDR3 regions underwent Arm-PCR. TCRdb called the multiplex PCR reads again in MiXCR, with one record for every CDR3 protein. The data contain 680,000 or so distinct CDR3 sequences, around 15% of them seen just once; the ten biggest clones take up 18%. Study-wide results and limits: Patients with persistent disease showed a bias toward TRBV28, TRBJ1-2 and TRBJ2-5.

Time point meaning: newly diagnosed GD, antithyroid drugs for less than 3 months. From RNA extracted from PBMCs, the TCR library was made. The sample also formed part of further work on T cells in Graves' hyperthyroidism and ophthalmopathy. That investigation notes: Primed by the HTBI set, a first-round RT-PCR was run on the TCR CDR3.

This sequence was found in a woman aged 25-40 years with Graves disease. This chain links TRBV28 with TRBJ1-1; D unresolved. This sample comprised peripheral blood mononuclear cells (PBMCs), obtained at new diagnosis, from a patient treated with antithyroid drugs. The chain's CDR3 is CASRLQVQAFF. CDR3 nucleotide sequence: TGTGCCAGCAGGCTTCAAGTCCAAGCTTTCTTT.